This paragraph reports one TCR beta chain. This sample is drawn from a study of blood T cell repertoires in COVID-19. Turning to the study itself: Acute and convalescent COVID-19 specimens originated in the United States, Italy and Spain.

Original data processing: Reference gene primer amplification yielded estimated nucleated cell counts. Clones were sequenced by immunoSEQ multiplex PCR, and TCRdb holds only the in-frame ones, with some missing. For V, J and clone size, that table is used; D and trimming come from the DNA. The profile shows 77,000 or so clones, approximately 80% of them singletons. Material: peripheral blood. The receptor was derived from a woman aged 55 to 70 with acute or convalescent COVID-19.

The CDR3 DNA reads as TGTGCCAGCAGCTTTTCTACGAACACTGAAGCTTTCTTT. Its protein is CASSFSTNTEAFF. The rearrangement uses TRBV5-4 and TRBJ1-1; D remains unclear. Germline V gene data show CDR1 as SGHNT and CDR2 as YYREEE (reference sequence). The V and J ends lost 2 bases and 1 base respectively, with 6 bases between them. The CDR3 is made up of 13 amino acids.